These 28 T cell receptor beta chains originate from one sample sequenced in a study of T cell responses to AZD1222 COVID-19 vaccine. Profiling relied on immunoSEQ multiplex PCR, and the TCRdb table lists in-frame clones only, not all of them. The repertoire holds under 200,000 clones, roughly nine tenths seen once, with 1.9% in the top ten. This specimen was peripheral blood, taken on day 0 of AZD1222 vaccination. These receptors were collected from an adult in good health.

The chain combines TRBV5-4 with TRBJ1-1; no clear D. V was cut by 4 bases and J by 3 bases, with 7 bases left in between. CDR3 length: 12 amino acids. Looked up from germline, CDR1 is SGHNT and CDR2 is YYREEE (reference sequence). CDR3 DNA: TGTGCCAGCAGCACGACCGACACTGAAGCTTTCTTT. It yields the protein CASSTTDTEAFF.

The gene calls are TRBV7-8 and TRBJ1-2, with TRBD1 identical over 12 bases. This CDR3 has 15 residues. J lost 6 bases, V lost 0 bases, and 2 bases had no gene match. Germline V gives CDR1 SGHVS, CDR2 FQNEAQ. The CDR3 loop is CASSLAGQGANGYTF. CDR3 nucleotide sequence: TGTGCCAGCAGCTTAGCGGGACAGGGGGCCAATGGCTACACCTTC.

This chain links TRBV7-2 with TRBJ1-2, with 9 bases matching TRBD1. V lost 6 bases, J lost 8 bases, and 7 bases stayed unmatched. This CDR3 is 13 amino acids long. CDR1 SGHTA and CDR2 FQGNSA come from the germline V gene. The CDR3: CASSRDRGEGYTF. For the CDR3, the DNA is TGTGCCAGCAGTCGTGACAGGGGGGAAGGCTACACCTTC. The variable domain in full, completed from reference TRBV7-2 and TRBJ1-2, reads GAGVSQSPSNKVTEKGKDVELRCDPISGHTALYWYRQSLGQGLEFLIYFQGNSAPDKSGLPSDRFSAERTGGSVSTLTIQRTQQEDSAVYLCASSRDRGEGYTFGSGTRLTVV.

The table lists this clone with a count of one. The rearrangement joins TRBV7-2 to TRBJ2-5, with D perhaps TRBD1 (5 bases). The V gene lost 5 bases and the J gene lost 4 bases, with 11 bases spanning the gap. The CDR3 totals 13 residues. Germline V CDR1 and CDR2: SGHTA, FQGNSA. This CDR3 is CASSLLGVETQYF. CDR3 nucleotide sequence: TGTGCCAGCAGCCTTCTAGGGGTAGAGACCCAGTACTTC.

The chain combines TRBV10-1 with TRBJ1-4; 7 bases are a match to TRBD1. After removal of 3 bases from V and 6 bases from J, the junction contained 4 bases not matched to a gene. CDR1 is WNHNN, CDR2 SYGVQD, per germline (reference sequence). This CDR3 region has 14 residues. The CDR3: CASSEQGIDEKLFF. The CDR3 nucleotides are TGCGCCAGCAGTGAACAGGGGATCGATGAAAAACTGTTTTTT.

The genes are TRBV3-1 (or the pseudogene TRBV3-2) and TRBJ1-6, with unresolved D. Germline V gene data show CDR1 as LGHDT and CDR2 as YNNKEL (reference sequence). The CDR3 runs to 13 residues. The V gene lost 3 bases and the J gene lost 8 bases, with 8 bases spanning the gap. CDR3 sequence (DNA): TGTGCCAGCAGCCAGAATATCGATTCACCCCTCCACTTT. It encodes CASSQNIDSPLHF.

The chain links TRBV2 to TRBJ2-2, with 8 positions matching TRBD1. The germline V gene has CDR1 SNHLY and CDR2 FYNNEI. V was clipped by 3 bases and J by 3 bases; unmatched bases: 3. There are 15 residues in the CDR3. CDR3 loop: CASSETGAHTGELFF. In DNA form, the CDR3 reads TGTGCCAGCAGTGAGACAGGGGCACACACCGGGGAGCTGTTTTTT.

The rearrangement links TRBV5-4 to TRBJ1-2; D uncertain. Germline CDR1 and CDR2: SGHNT and YYREEE (reference sequence). The ends were cut back, 2 bases at V and 8 bases at J, with 7 bases in the middle. CDR3 length equals 11 residues. CDR3 region: CASSFAAGYTF. CDR3 sequence (DNA): TGTGCCAGCAGCTTTGCAGCGGGCTACACCTTC.

The chain links TRBV28 to TRBJ2-6; D is unresolved. Per germline, CDR1 MDHEN and CDR2 SYDVKM. Trimming took 1 base from V and 0 from J, leaving 1 base between them. This CDR3 region has 14 residues. The CDR3 sequence is CASSLSSGANVLTF. In nucleotides, the CDR3 is TGTGCCAGCAGTTTATCCTCTGGGGCCAACGTCCTGACTTTC.

The chain links TRBV19 to TRBJ2-7, with D perhaps TRBD1 (6 bases). CDR3 length: 12 amino acids. Per germline, CDR1 LNHDA and CDR2 SQIVND (reference sequence). V dropped 5 bases and J dropped 3 bases, with 8 bases sitting between them. DNA for the CDR3: TGTGCCAGTAGTGGGGACAACTACGAGCAGTACTTC. This encodes CASSGDNYEQYF.

This clone was seen a handful of times. V usage is TRBV19 and J usage is TRBJ1-1, with TRBD1 matching 7 bases. The CDR3 spans 13 residues. J was trimmed by 6 bases and V by 6 bases; bases with no gene match: 7. Germline V gene sequence: CDR1 LNHDA, CDR2 SQIVND (reference sequence). CDR3 coding DNA: TGTGCCAGTAGACGAACGGGGACAGCTGAAGCTTTCTTT. This sequence encodes CASRRTGTAEAFF.

This rearrangement joins TRBV7-9 to TRBJ2-7; 8 bases match TRBD1. Unmatched junction bases numbered 7, after V lost 5 bases and J lost 7 bases. The CDR3 extends over 13 amino acids. From germline, CDR1 is SEHNR and CDR2 FQNEAQ (reference sequence). The CDR3 DNA is TGTGCCAGCAGCCGGGACAGGTTTAATGAGCAGTACTTC. Translating it yields CASSRDRFNEQYF.

The J gene is TRBJ1-6, the V gene TRBV5-4; the D gene is possibly TRBD1 (6 bases). V was shortened by 6 bases and J by 7 bases, with 20 bases between the two germline ends. CDR1 is SGHNT, CDR2 YYREEE, per germline (reference sequence). This CDR3 is built from 16 residues. As DNA, the CDR3 is TGTGCCAGCACCCTTTCAGGGGCTGGAGGCAATTCACCCCTCCACTTT. Translating gives CASTLSGAGGNSPLHF.

This chain uses TRBV5-1 with TRBJ2-7, with 11 bases fitting TRBD2. V dropped 6 bases and J dropped 4; count of bases not matched to a gene: 6. The CDR3 loop spans 14 amino acids. Germline CDR1 SGHRS, CDR2 YFSETQ. The CDR3 DNA follows: TGCGCCAGCACCGCAGGGACTAGCGGTTACGAGCAGTACTTC. Translating it yields CASTAGTSGYEQYF.

A few counts support this clone. The chain has TRBV7-2 and TRBJ1-4; perhaps TRBD1 as D (6 bases). The CDR3 totals 16 residues. Trimming removed 3 bases at V and 8 bases at J, with 19 bases between. Germline V lookup: CDR1 SGHTA, CDR2 FQGNSA. The CDR3 reads CASSLSTGMGGEKLFF. CDR3 sequence (DNA): TGTGCCAGCAGCTTGTCCACAGGGATGGGAGGGGAAAAACTGTTTTTT.

The V and J genes are TRBV9 and TRBJ1-3, with a tentative D call TRBD1 (6 bases). Germline-derived CDR1 and CDR2 are SGDLS and YYNGEE. V was pared by 0 bases and J by 7 bases, with 14 bases between. The CDR3 totals 15 residues. The CDR3 region is CASSVEQGPGNTIYF. CDR3 in DNA: TGTGCCAGCAGCGTAGAACAGGGTCCGGGGAACACCATATATTTT.

The chain uses TRBV4-1 and TRBJ2-4; 9 bases line up with TRBD1. Germline assignment: CDR1 MGHRA and CDR2 YSYEKL. The CDR3 covers 16 residues. V trimming: 3 bases; J trimming: 4 bases; junction bases outside the gene matches: 7. The CDR3 loop reads CASSHGQGFGKNIQYF. As DNA, the CDR3 is TGCGCCAGCAGCCATGGACAGGGGTTTGGAAAAAACATTCAGTACTTC.

V is TRBV24-1 and J is TRBJ1-6; possible D gene TRBD1, 6 bases. The CDR3 runs 14 residues. Germline CDR1 KGHDR, CDR2 SFDVKD. Trimming took 5 bases from V and 9 from J, leaving 13 bases between them. CDR3 protein: CATSAQGDSSPLHF. The CDR3 DNA reads as TGTGCCACCAGTGCACAGGGCGATAGTTCACCCCTCCACTTT.

This rearrangement joins TRBV7-2 to TRBJ1-1; D perhaps matches TRBD1 (6 bases). Trimming took 4 bases from V and 8 from J, leaving 14 bases between them. Germline CDR1 and CDR2: SGHTA and FQGNSA. CDR3 size: 13 residues. The CDR3 spells CASSSPGHPEAFF. The CDR3 coding sequence is TGTGCCAGCAGCTCGCCGGGACATCCCGAAGCTTTCTTT.

The rearrangement uses TRBV27 and TRBJ2-3; either TRBD1 or TRBD2 may fit D (5 bases each). This CDR3 is built from 15 residues. Trimming left V 1 base short and J 5 bases short, with 13 bases between. Germline-derived CDR1 and CDR2 are MNHEY and SMNVEV (reference sequence). The CDR3 DNA reads TGTGCCAGCAGTTTATGGGGACCCACTGGAGATACGCAGTATTTT. It codes for CASSLWGPTGDTQYF.

The chain has TRBV6-5 and TRBJ2-1; no firm D call. CDR3 length equals 12 residues. V lost 6 bases, J lost 10 bases, and 13 bases lay in between. Germline V gene lookup returns CDR1 MNHEY and CDR2 SVGAGI. The CDR3 region is CASSISRGEQFF. Here the CDR3 DNA reads TGTGCCAGCAGCATCTCTCGCGGCGAGCAGTTCTTC.

This chain joins TRBV7-2 and TRBJ1-1, with D possibly TRBD1 on 5 matching bases. V was trimmed by 6 bases and J by 4 bases, leaving 15 bases between them. Germline values: CDR1 SGHTA, CDR2 FQGNSA. There are 14 residues in the CDR3. DNA for the CDR3: TGTGCCAGCAGAGCTGGGGGAGCTACCACTGAAGCTTTCTTT. This encodes CASRAGGATTEAFF.

The chain couples TRBV19 to TRBJ1-1; D may be TRBD1 (5 bases). V lost 10 bases, J lost 0 bases, and 21 bases lay in between. The CDR3 runs 16 residues. CDR1 LNHDA and CDR2 SQIVND come from the germline V gene (reference sequence). The CDR3 protein is CATYPGRGFLNTEAFF. CDR3 nucleotide sequence: TGTGCCACATACCCAGGGAGGGGATTCCTGAACACTGAAGCTTTCTTT.

This chain links TRBV3-1 (or the pseudogene TRBV3-2) with TRBJ1-5; D remains unclear. The CDR3 consists of 17 residues. Between the trimmed V and J ends, which lost 4 bases and 2 bases, there was a span of 18 bases. CDR1 and CDR2 from the germline V gene are LGHDT and YNNKEL (reference sequence). The CDR3 protein is CASSPLKDGLRNQPQHF. CDR3 in DNA: TGTGCCAGCAGCCCCTTAAAAGACGGGCTGCGCAATCAGCCCCAGCATTTT.

On this clone: Other nucleotide sequences from this sample produce the same CDR3. V usage is TRBV5-1 and J usage is TRBJ2-7; weak D call: TRBD1 (6 bases). V was cut by 3 bases and J by 1 base, with 8 bases left in between. Germline assignment: CDR1 SGHRS and CDR2 YFSETQ. The CDR3 has 13 amino acids. CDR3 sequence (DNA): TGCGCCAGCAGCTGGGACAAGTCCTACGAGCAGTACTTC. Its protein is CASSWDKSYEQYF. The full variable domain, completed using reference TRBV5-1 and TRBJ2-7, is KAGVTQTPRYLIKTRGQQVTLSCSPISGHRSVSWYQQTPGQGLQFLFEYFSETQRNKGNFPGRFSGRQFSNSRSEMNVSTLELGDSALYLCASSWDKSYEQYFGPGTRLTVT.

The CDR3: CASSVGATGSYEQYF. The CDR3 region has the DNA TGTGCCAGCAGCGTAGGAGCTACAGGGTCCTACGAGCAGTACTTC. This rearrangement joins TRBV11-1 to TRBJ2-7; D perhaps matches TRBD1 (6 bases). The CDR3 has 15 residues. The V gene's germline CDR1 is SGHAT and CDR2 FQDESV (reference sequence). V was trimmed by 5 bases and J by 1 base, leaving 15 bases between them.

The chain joins TRBV11-2 to TRBJ2-7; a possible D gene is TRBD2 (5 bases). CDR1 and CDR2 (germline): SGHAT, FQNNGV. Between the trimmed V and J ends, which lost 3 bases and 6 bases, there was a span of 9 bases. This CDR3 is 12 amino acids long. The CDR3: CASSFGVGEQYF. The CDR3 nucleotides read TGTGCCAGCAGCTTCGGGGTGGGCGAGCAGTACTTC.

CDR3 sequence: CASSFRGRSFWPQHF. The CDR3 nucleotides read TGTGCCAGCAGCTTTAGGGGACGGAGCTTCTGGCCCCAGCATTTT. The chain has TRBV5-8 and TRBJ1-5, with D possibly TRBD1 on 5 matching bases. V was pared by 2 bases and J by 9 bases, with 18 bases between. The CDR3 is 15 residues long. Germline values: CDR1 SGHTS, CDR2 YDEGEE.